This T cell receptor (beta chain) was recorded in a study of blood T cell repertoires in COVID-19. Measured with immunoSEQ multiplex PCR; TCRdb has only the in-frame clones, and not every one. The sample yields about 69,000 clones, about 91% seen once. The CDR3 has 13 amino acids. Germline V gene data show CDR1 as LGHNA and CDR2 as YNFKEQ. V was shortened by 2 bases and J by 5 bases, with 9 bases between the two germline ends. The gene calls are TRBV4-2 and TRBJ1-1; D not certain. The sequence derives from a woman between 50 and 59 years old with active COVID-19. Specimen: peripheral blood. CDR3: CASSQTTGTEAFF. The CDR3 coding sequence is TGTGCCAGCAGCCAAACGACGGGTACTGAAGCTTTCTTT.